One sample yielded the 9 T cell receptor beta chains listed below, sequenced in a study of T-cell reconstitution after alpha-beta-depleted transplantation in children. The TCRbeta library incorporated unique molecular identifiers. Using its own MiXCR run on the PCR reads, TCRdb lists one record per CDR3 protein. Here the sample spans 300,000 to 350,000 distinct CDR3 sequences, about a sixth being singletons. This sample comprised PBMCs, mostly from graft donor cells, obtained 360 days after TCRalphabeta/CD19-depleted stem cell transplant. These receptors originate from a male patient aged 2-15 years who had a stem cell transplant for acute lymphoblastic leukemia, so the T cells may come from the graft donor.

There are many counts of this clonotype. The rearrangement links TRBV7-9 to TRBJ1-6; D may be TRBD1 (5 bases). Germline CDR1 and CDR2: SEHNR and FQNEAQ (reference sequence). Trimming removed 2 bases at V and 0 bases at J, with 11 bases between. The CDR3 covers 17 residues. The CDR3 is CASSLNGGFSYNSPLHF. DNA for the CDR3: TGTGCCAGCAGCTTAAACGGGGGTTTCTCCTATAATTCACCCCTCCACTTT.

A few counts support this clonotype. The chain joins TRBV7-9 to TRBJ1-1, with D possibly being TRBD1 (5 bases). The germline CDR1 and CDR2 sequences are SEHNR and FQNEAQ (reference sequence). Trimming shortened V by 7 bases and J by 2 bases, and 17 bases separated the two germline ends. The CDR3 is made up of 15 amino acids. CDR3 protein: CASTQNVGQNTEAFF. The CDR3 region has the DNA TGTGCCAGCACACAAAATGTGGGGCAAAACACTGAAGCTTTCTTT.

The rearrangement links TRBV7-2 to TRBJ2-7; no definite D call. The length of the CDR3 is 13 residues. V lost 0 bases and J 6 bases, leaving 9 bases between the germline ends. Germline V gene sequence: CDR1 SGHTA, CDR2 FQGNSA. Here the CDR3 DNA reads TGTGCCAGCAGCTTAGCGGCTAGAAGCGAGCAGTACTTC. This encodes CASSLAARSEQYF.

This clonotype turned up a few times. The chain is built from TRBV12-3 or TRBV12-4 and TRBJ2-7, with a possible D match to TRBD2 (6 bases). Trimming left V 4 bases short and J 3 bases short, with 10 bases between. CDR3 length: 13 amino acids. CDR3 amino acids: CASSWRGYYEQYF. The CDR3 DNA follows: TGTGCCAGCAGTTGGAGGGGCTACTACGAGCAGTACTTC.

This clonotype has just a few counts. The chain's CDR3 is CSVGTGLGYTF. In DNA, the CDR3 is TGCAGCGTGGGGACAGGGCTCGGCTACACCTTC. The genes are TRBV29-1 and TRBJ1-2, with TRBD1 matching over 9 bases. This CDR3 is 11 amino acids long. The germline gives CDR1 SQVTM, CDR2 ANQGSEA. The V gene end was trimmed by 6 bases and the J gene end by 8 bases; junction bases not matched to a gene: 4.

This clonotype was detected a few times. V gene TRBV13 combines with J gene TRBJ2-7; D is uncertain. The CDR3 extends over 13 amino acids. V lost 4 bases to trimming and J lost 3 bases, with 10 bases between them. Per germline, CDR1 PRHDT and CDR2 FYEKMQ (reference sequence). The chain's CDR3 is CASSSHNFYEQYF. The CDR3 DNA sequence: TGTGCCAGCAGCTCTCACAACTTCTACGAGCAGTACTTC.

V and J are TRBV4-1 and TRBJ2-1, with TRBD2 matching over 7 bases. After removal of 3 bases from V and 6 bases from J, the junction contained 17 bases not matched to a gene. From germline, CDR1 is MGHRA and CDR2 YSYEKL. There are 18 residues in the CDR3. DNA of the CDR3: TGCGCCAGCAGCCAGTCCCGGGTAGCGGGCGGTGGGGTCAATGAGCAGTTCTTC. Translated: CASSQSRVAGGGVNEQFF.

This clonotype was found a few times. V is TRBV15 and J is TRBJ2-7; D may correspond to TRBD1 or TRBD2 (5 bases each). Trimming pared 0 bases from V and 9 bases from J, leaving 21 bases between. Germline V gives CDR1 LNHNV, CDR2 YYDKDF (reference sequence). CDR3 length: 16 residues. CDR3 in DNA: TGTGCCACCAGCAGAGATATGAAGGGGACCGCCGGAGGGCAGTACTTC. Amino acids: CATSRDMKGTAGGQYF.

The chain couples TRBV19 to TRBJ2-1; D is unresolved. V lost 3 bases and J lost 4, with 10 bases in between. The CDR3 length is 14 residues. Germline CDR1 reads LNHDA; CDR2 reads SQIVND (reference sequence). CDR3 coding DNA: TGTGCCAGTAGTATGCGACGAGTGTACAATGAGCAGTTCTTC. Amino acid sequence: CASSMRRVYNEQFF.